These 22 T cell receptor beta chains were sequenced from one sample in a study of blood T cells in healthy people across ages. Through a sample-barcoded 5' primer and a J-beta primer mix, a second PCR was run for 7 to 11 cycles. Via MiXCR, TCRdb re-called the 5' RACE reads, giving one row per CDR3 protein. The sample contains about 620,000 distinct CDR3 sequences, 52% of which appear only once. Input material: blood. These receptors were obtained from a woman of 80 years or more in good health.

The gene calls are TRBV27 and TRBJ2-1; D may match TRBD1 or TRBD2 (5 bases each). With 6 bases removed from V and 5 bases from J, the gap between germline ends came to 20 bases. The CDR3 covers 16 residues. CDR1 and CDR2 (germline): MNHEY, SMNVEV (reference sequence). In nucleotides, the CDR3 is TGTGCCAGCAGAGTCCCGGGACGCTATCGGGACAATGAGCAGTTCTTC. Translated, it gives CASRVPGRYRDNEQFF.

This clonotype was detected ten times or more. The DNA of the CDR3 is TGTGCCAGCAGCGCCCGGGACTGGGGGTACAATGAGCAGTTCTTC. Protein product: CASSARDWGYNEQFF. The chain joins TRBV9 to TRBJ2-1; TRBD2 might be the D (6 bases). Germline lookup yields CDR1 SGDLS and CDR2 YYNGEE. The CDR3 is 15 amino acids. V was cut by 3 bases and J by 4 bases, with 14 bases left in between. The complete variable domain, with remaining parts taken from reference TRBV9 and TRBJ2-1, reads DSGVTQTPKHLITATGQRVTLRCSPRSGDLSVYWYQQSLDQGLQFLIQYYNGEERAKGNILERFSAQQFPDLHSELNLSSLELGDSALYFCASSARDWGYNEQFFGPGTRLTVL.

This clonotype was counted a few times. This sequence joins TRBV28 and TRBJ2-5; tentatively, D is TRBD1 or TRBD2 (5 bases each). Germline assignment: CDR1 MDHEN and CDR2 SYDVKM. V shed 3 bases and J shed 11 bases, with 13 bases lying between them. The CDR3 runs 12 residues. CDR3 amino acids: CASSLGTNEQYF. In DNA form, the CDR3 reads TGTGCCAGCAGTTTGGGGACGAATGAGCAGTACTTC. Full variable domain (outside the CDR3, taken from reference TRBV28 and TRBJ2-5): DVKVTQSSRYLVKRTGEKVFLECVQDMDHENMFWYRQDPGLGLRLIYFSYDVKMKEKGDIPEGYSVSREKKERFSLILESASTNQTSMYLCASSLGTNEQYFGPGTRLLVL.

The chain is built from TRBV13 and TRBJ2-5; D tentatively fits TRBD1 or TRBD2 (5 bases each). CDR3 size: 14 residues. CDR1 is PRHDT and CDR2 is FYEKMQ in the germline V gene (reference sequence). V shed 5 bases and J shed 7 bases, with 17 bases lying between them. CDR3 region: CASSTSGTAGTQYF. CDR3 sequence (DNA): TGTGCCAGCAGCACCTCCGGGACGGCAGGGACCCAGTACTTC.

Note on this clonotype: The junction shows a germline mismatch at one end, possibly a read error. The rearrangement links TRBV7-2 to TRBJ2-1, with TRBD1 as a possible D gene (6 bases). The CDR3 covers 16 residues. Germline-derived CDR1 and CDR2 are SGHTA and FQGNSA. The CDR3 sequence: CAGSVGQGSSYNEQFF. The CDR3 coding sequence is TGTGCCGGCAGCGTAGGGCAGGGGAGCTCCTACAATGAGCAGTTCTTC.

This clonotype was observed a few times. CDR3 region: CASSLQDTANYGYTF. The CDR3 region has the DNA TGTGCCAGCAGCCTACAGGACACTGCTAACTATGGCTACACCTTC. The chain joins TRBV2 to TRBJ1-2; perhaps TRBD1 as D (5 bases). V lost 6 bases, J lost 0 bases, and 14 bases lay in between. In germline, CDR1 is SNHLY, CDR2 FYNNEI. The CDR3 spans 15 residues. The variable domain in full, completed from reference TRBV2 and TRBJ1-2, reads EPEVTQTPSHQVTQMGQEVILRCVPISNHLYFYWYRQILGQKVEFLVSFYNNEISEKSEIFDDQFSVERPDGSNFTLKIRSTKLEDSAMYFCASSLQDTANYGYTFGSGTRLTVV.

This clonotype was found a few times. This CDR3 is CASSLKTEAFF. For the CDR3, the DNA is TGTGCCAGCAGTCTCAAAACTGAAGCTTTCTTT. This rearrangement joins TRBV12-3 or TRBV12-4 to TRBJ1-1; D gene ambiguous. The CDR3 is made up of 11 amino acids. Trimming removed 5 bases from V and 5 bases from J, with 6 bases in between.

This clonotype has only a few counts. This chain joins TRBV5-1 and TRBJ2-2, with 7 bases matching TRBD1. V lost 0 bases to trimming and J lost 7 bases; unmatched junction nucleotides: 6. This CDR3 is built from 15 residues. CDR1 and CDR2 (germline): SGHRS, YFSETQ. As DNA, the CDR3 is TGCGCCAGCAGCTTGGTCGTAGGGGGCAACGGGGAGCTGTTTTTT. Its protein is CASSLVVGGNGELFF.

This clonotype was detected only a few times. V gene TRBV2 combines with J gene TRBJ2-4, with 8 bases matching TRBD2. The DNA matches TRBJ2-5 better at its end, which makes the J call doubtful. Per the germline V gene, CDR1 is SNHLY and CDR2 is FYNNEI. CDR3 length equals 15 residues. The CDR3 here is CASSEDGGRQETQYF. The DNA of the CDR3 is TGTGCCAGCAGTGAAGATGGCGGGAGGCAAGAGACCCAGTACTTC.

The chain joins TRBV28 to TRBJ1-5; possible D gene TRBD1, 6 bases. Trimming took off 6 bases at V and 9 bases at J, with 12 bases between the two ends. CDR3 length: 12 amino acids. CDR1 and CDR2 (germline): MDHEN, SYDVKM. In nucleotides, the CDR3 is TGTGCCAGCAGGTCAGGGGCCCGGCCCCAGCATTTT. This codes for CASRSGARPQHF.

In its sample, this clonotype was seen many times. This chain links TRBV7-6 with TRBJ2-5; D not resolved. This CDR3 contains 12 residues. Germline V gene data show CDR1 as SGHVS and CDR2 as FNYEAQ. Trimming took off 4 bases at V and 5 bases at J, with 8 bases between the two ends. The CDR3 region is CASSYHLETQYF. CDR3 bases: TGTGCCAGCAGCTACCACCTGGAGACCCAGTACTTC.

This clonotype was seen a few times. This chain links TRBV6-2 or TRBV6-3 with TRBJ2-7; TRBD2 agrees at 11 bases. This CDR3 contains 13 residues. V lost 7 bases and J lost 4; bases outside the gene matches: 3. Germline V gene lookup returns CDR1 MNHEY and CDR2 SVGEGT. CDR3 loop: CASKASGGYEQYF. In DNA, the CDR3 is TGTGCCAGCAAAGCTAGCGGGGGGTACGAGCAGTACTTC.

Comments on this clonotype: This could be a read error, since a much larger clone is one nucleotide away. V usage is TRBV5-1 and J usage is TRBJ1-2; D is uncertain. The CDR3 has 14 residues. CDR1 SGHRS and CDR2 YFSETQ come from the germline V gene. The CDR3, as DNA: TGCGCCAGCGGCTTGGCCACAGCCCGCTATGGCTGCACCTTC. Residues: CASGLATARYGCTF.

The V and J genes are TRBV7-9 and TRBJ2-5, with TRBD2 matching 10 bases. The V segment lost 5 bases and the J segment 2 bases; nucleotides outside the gene matches: 17. The CDR3 contains 19 residues. CDR1 and CDR2 (germline): SEHNR, FQNEAQ (reference sequence). The CDR3 DNA follows: TGTGCCAGCAGCCCCCGGAGAGGTAGTAGCGGGGGGCCTCAAGAGACCCAGTACTTC. Its protein product is CASSPRRGSSGGPQETQYF.

V and J are TRBV12-3 or TRBV12-4 and TRBJ1-5; D is unclear. The CDR3 consists of 13 residues. V was pared by 5 bases and J by 7 bases, with 12 bases between. The CDR3 is CASSLNIAQPQHF. CDR3 in DNA: TGTGCCAGCAGTCTCAATATCGCCCAGCCCCAGCATTTT.

This clonotype was recorded only once. It may be a read error: a sequence one base away is much more abundant. This chain links TRBV3-1 with TRBJ2-5; 11 bases align to TRBD2. This CDR3 has 16 amino acids. CDR1 is LGHDT and CDR2 is YNNKEL in the germline V gene (reference sequence). With V trimmed by 3 bases and J by 4 bases, 7 bases remained unmatched. CDR3: CASSHRTSGHRETQYF. CDR3 DNA sequence: TGTGCCAGCAGCCATCGGACTAGCGGGCATAGAGAGACCCAGTACTTC.

Note on this clonotype: Since a much larger clone is just one base distant, this may be a read error. The chain recombines TRBV9 with TRBJ2-7, with 8 bases matching TRBD1. J was trimmed by 9 bases and V by 3 bases; bases with no gene match: 8. Germline lookup yields CDR1 SGDLS and CDR2 YYNGEE. The CDR3 has 13 amino acids. CDR3 in amino acids: CASSGVQGAAQYF. The CDR3 DNA reads as TGTGCCAGCAGCGGAGTTCAGGGGGCGGCGCAGTACTTC.

The table lists this clonotype with many counts. V and J are TRBV5-1 and TRBJ1-4; TRBD1 agrees at 7 bases. The ends lost 7 bases at V and 5 bases at J; junction bases unmatched: 2. The V gene's germline CDR1 is SGHRS and CDR2 YFSETQ. This CDR3 contains 12 residues. The CDR3 loop is CASGQENEKLFF. CDR3 in DNA: TGCGCCAGCGGACAGGAAAATGAAAAACTGTTTTTT.

V usage is TRBV25-1 and J usage is TRBJ2-7; 10 nucleotides line up with TRBD2. Germline V lookup: CDR1 MGHDK, CDR2 SYGVNS. The CDR3 consists of 16 residues. V dropped 0 bases and J dropped 4; count of bases not matched to a gene: 6. The CDR3 reads CASSEYGLAAAYEQYF. The CDR3 coding sequence is TGTGCCAGCAGTGAATATGGACTAGCGGCCGCTTACGAGCAGTACTTC.

V gene TRBV2 combines with J gene TRBJ1-2; D gene ambiguous. Per the germline V gene, CDR1 is SNHLY and CDR2 is FYNNEI. Trimming shortened V by 2 bases and J by 7 bases, and 11 bases separated the two germline ends. The CDR3 is 13 amino acids. This CDR3 is CASSELASGGYTF. The CDR3, as DNA: TGTGCCAGCAGTGAACTGGCAAGTGGTGGCTACACCTTC.

The J gene is TRBJ1-2, the V gene TRBV29-1; D gene unclear. The germline CDR1 and CDR2 sequences are SQVTM and ANQGSEA. There are 13 residues in the CDR3. V shed 2 bases and J shed 5 bases, with 12 bases lying between them. The chain's CDR3 is CSVESGDQYGYTF. As DNA, the CDR3 is TGCAGCGTTGAATCCGGGGATCAGTATGGCTACACCTTC.

This clonotype has at least ten counts. This chain joins TRBV7-2 and TRBJ1-5; D unclear. Germline V gene data show CDR1 as SGHTA and CDR2 as FQGNSA. Trimming shortened V by 7 bases and J by 0 bases, and 7 bases separated the two germline ends. The CDR3 consists of 13 residues. As DNA, the CDR3 is TGTGCCAGCACGAGGGATAGCAATCAGCCCCAGCATTTT. Its translation is CASTRDSNQPQHF.